The 18 T cell receptor beta chains presented below share a single source sample, sequenced in a study of CD8+CD57+ T cells in acquired aplastic anemia (dated 2018 in TCRdb). This sample was sequenced with an Illumina HiSeq 2000. Profiling of TCR beta VDJ combinations and CDR3 sequences used genomic DNA as the template. Using fastp trimming at Q25 and MiXCR clonotype assembly, TCRdb reanalyzed the public sequencing data and kept in-frame beta chains. One record per CDR3 amino acid sequence lists the most common genes and DNA. This sample comprises about 68,000 distinct CDR3 sequences, roughly 50% of them detected only once. The top ten clonotypes cover around 8.8% of the sample. Sequencing input: sorted CD4+, CD8+, or CD8+CD57+ T cells (not recorded which) from PBMCs. These receptors came from a human donor in good health, serving as a control.

V and J are TRBV24-1 and TRBJ1-2, with no clear D. Germline lookup yields CDR1 KGHDR and CDR2 SFDVKD. This CDR3 has 14 amino acids. Trimming stripped 1 base from V and 3 bases from J, with 8 bases between. The CDR3 bases are TGTGCCACCAGTGATTTCCCTACAGACTATGGCTACACCTTC. Protein sequence: CATSDFPTDYGYTF.

This clonotype showed up many times. The chain has TRBV6-5 and TRBJ1-1; D call uncertain. The CDR3 has 12 amino acids. Germline loops: CDR1 MNHEY, CDR2 SVGAGI. Trimming took 8 bases from V and 8 from J, leaving 15 bases between them. The chain's CDR3 is CASRGIRLEAFF. Written as DNA, the CDR3 is TGTGCCAGCCGTGGGATAAGGCTCGAAGCTTTCTTT.

This clonotype was seen repeatedly, ten times or more. The genes are TRBV2 and TRBJ2-7, with D maybe TRBD2 (5 bases). The CDR3 extends over 15 amino acids. Germline V gene lookup returns CDR1 SNHLY and CDR2 FYNNEI. Trimming left V 6 bases short and J 0 bases short, with 15 bases between. The CDR3 nucleotides are TGTGCCAGCAGCAACGTTGGACTCGACTCCTACGAGCAGTACTTC. This encodes CASSNVGLDSYEQYF.

At least ten counts were recorded for this clonotype. The V gene is TRBV27, the J gene TRBJ1-2; no clear D. This CDR3 region has 14 residues. The germline V and J ends were trimmed by 2 bases and 8 bases, with 15 bases remaining between them. Germline loops: CDR1 MNHEY, CDR2 SMNVEV (reference sequence). The CDR3 DNA follows: TGTGCCAGCAGTTTAGGCAAGGCTGTAGGCGGCTACACCTTC. Encoded protein: CASSLGKAVGGYTF.

This clonotype has ten or more counts. The chain employs TRBV7-3 and TRBJ2-5, with TRBD1 as a possible D gene (6 bases). V was cut by 5 bases and J by 2 bases, with 15 bases left in between. The germline V gene encodes CDR1 SGHTA and CDR2 FQGTGA. The CDR3 sequence is 15 residues long. CDR3 nucleotide sequence: TGTGCCAGCAGCCAAGGGGGTGGGATACAAGAGACCCAGTACTTC. Its translation is CASSQGGGIQETQYF.

CDR3 in DNA: TGTGCCAGCAGCCTACAGGGGCCACAGGGCTACACCTTC. Its protein is CASSLQGPQGYTF. The chain has TRBV6-2 or TRBV6-3 and TRBJ1-2; 7 nucleotides line up with TRBD1. Trimming removed 6 bases from V and 8 bases from J; junction bases left unmatched: 9. The CDR3 has 13 residues. From germline, CDR1 is MNHEY and CDR2 SVGEGT.

Points on this clonotype: A junction end diverges from the germline sequence, so it may reflect a read error. V and J are TRBV25-1 and TRBJ2-5, with D perhaps being TRBD1 or TRBD2 (5 bases each). Germline V gives CDR1 MGHDK, CDR2 SYGVNS. The CDR3 is 15 amino acids. The CDR3, as DNA: TGTGCCACCAGTGAGGGACGGTTGATCCAAGAGACCCAGTACTTC. This codes for CATSEGRLIQETQYF.

The chain combines TRBV7-9 with TRBJ2-2; D possibly corresponds to TRBD1 (7 bases). Per the germline V gene, CDR1 is SEHNR and CDR2 is FQNEAQ (reference sequence). Between the trimmed V and J ends, which lost 5 bases and 4 bases, there was a span of 14 bases. The CDR3 runs 15 residues. The CDR3, as DNA: TGTGCCAGCAGCCCGAGGGGGCGGGGCACCGGGGAGCTGTTTTTT. Residues: CASSPRGRGTGELFF.

The chain combines TRBV29-1 with TRBJ2-7, with 11 bases aligning to TRBD2. Germline CDR1 SQVTM, CDR2 ANQGSEA. V gave up 4 bases and J gave up 3 bases; unmatched junction bases: 5. CDR3 size: 14 residues. CDR3 sequence reads: CSVGGTSGFYEQYF. CDR3 nucleotides: TGCAGCGTTGGCGGGACTAGCGGTTTCTACGAGCAGTACTTC.

This clonotype was observed once. Its ends do not fully match the called genes, so a read error is possible. This chain joins TRBV10-3 and TRBJ2-2; TRBD2 agrees at 13 bases. The CDR3 consists of 18 residues. The germline V gene encodes CDR1 ENHRY and CDR2 SYGVKD. This chain's CDR3 is CASSYPTSGRPHTGELFF. In DNA form, the CDR3 reads TGTGCCAGCAGTTACCCGACTAGCGGGAGGCCCCACACCGGGGAGCTGTTTTTT.

This clonotype was detected many times. This chain uses TRBV5-1 with TRBJ2-5; D is perhaps TRBD2 (6 bases). V was pared by 2 bases and J by 7 bases, with 21 bases between. Germline-derived CDR1 and CDR2 are SGHRS and YFSETQ. This CDR3 is 16 amino acids long. The CDR3: CASSFLPGTDYGTQYF. In DNA, the CDR3 is TGCGCCAGCAGCTTCCTTCCCGGGACGGACTATGGGACCCAGTACTTC. Full variable domain (rest looked up from reference TRBV5-1 and TRBJ2-5): KAGVTQTPRYLIKTRGQQVTLSCSPISGHRSVSWYQQTPGQGLQFLFEYFSETQRNKGNFPGRFSGRQFSNSRSEMNVSTLELGDSALYLCASSFLPGTDYGTQYFGPGTRLLVL.

This chain connects TRBV29-1 to TRBJ2-1, with unresolved D. The CDR3 covers 11 residues. Per the germline V gene, CDR1 is SQVTM and CDR2 is ANQGSEA. The V gene lost 3 bases and the J gene lost 5 bases, with 5 bases spanning the gap. CDR3 protein: CSVEMDNEQFF. The CDR3 DNA follows: TGCAGCGTTGAGATGGACAATGAGCAGTTCTTC.

V gene TRBV2 combines with J gene TRBJ2-7, with D tentatively TRBD1 (6 bases). Germline V lookup: CDR1 SNHLY, CDR2 FYNNEI. The CDR3 sequence is 13 residues long. V shed 6 bases and J shed 4 bases, with 13 bases lying between them. As DNA, the CDR3 is TGTGCCAGCAGGACAGGAATTCTTTACGAGCAGTACTTC. Protein: CASRTGILYEQYF.

Notes on this clonotype: One junction end does not reproduce the germline sequence, and a read error may be involved. J is TRBJ2-3 and V is TRBV24-1; D is ambiguous. The CDR3 is 14 amino acids. The V gene's germline CDR1 is KGHDR and CDR2 SFDVKD. The CDR3 protein is CVTSDSRITDTQYF. The CDR3 DNA is TGTGTCACCAGTGACTCTCGGATCACAGATACGCAGTATTTT.

The chain is built from TRBV19 and TRBJ2-7, with 9 bases identical to TRBD2. The V gene end was trimmed by 9 bases and the J gene end by 0 bases; junction bases not matched to a gene: 6. The CDR3 length is 14 residues. Germline CDR1 LNHDA, CDR2 SQIVND (reference sequence). This chain's CDR3 is CASNSGGRSYEQYF. The CDR3, as DNA: TGTGCCAGCAATAGCGGGGGCCGCTCCTACGAGCAGTACTTC.

This clonotype was detected many times. The rearrangement uses TRBV11-2 and TRBJ2-5; 13 nucleotides agree with TRBD2. The CDR3 consists of 16 residues. Germline V gives CDR1 SGHAT, CDR2 FQNNGV. The trim removed 5 bases at V and 4 bases at J, leaving 7 bases unmatched. CDR3 DNA sequence: TGTGCCAGCAGCCTGTGGACTAGCGGGAGACCAGAGACCCAGTACTTC. Its translation: CASSLWTSGRPETQYF.

DNA of the CDR3: TGCGCCAGCAGCCCACAGCCTGGGGCCAACGTCCTGACTTTC. Residues: CASSPQPGANVLTF. The chain couples TRBV5-1 to TRBJ2-6; D unclear. The CDR3 covers 14 residues. CDR1 is SGHRS, CDR2 YFSETQ, per germline. V was shortened by 4 bases and J by 2 bases, with 7 bases between the two germline ends.

The rearrangement joins TRBV2 to TRBJ2-3; 16 bases are a match to TRBD2. With 6 bases clipped from V and 3 bases from J, the junction kept 0 bases outside the gene matches. Germline loops: CDR1 SNHLY, CDR2 FYNNEI. This CDR3 has 15 amino acids. The CDR3 DNA reads TGTGCCAGCAGGGGACTAGCGGGGGGGACAGATACGCAGTATTTT. It encodes CASRGLAGGTDTQYF.